These T cell receptor beta chains were read from a single sample in a study of blood T cell repertoires in COVID-19. The method was immunoSEQ multiplex PCR; TCRdb's version includes in-frame clones alone and lacks a portion of them. Of roughly 80,000 clones listed, about 79% are singletons. Sequencing was performed on peripheral blood. Receptors originate from a human donor in a cohort sampled during active COVID-19. The CDR3 runs from the conserved cysteine through the conserved F or W. Each record gives: CDR3 DNA, CDR3 protein, D gene, clone size, V gene, J gene. The D gene is left open where the match is weak. Clone size is given for some rows only: seen once, a few or many times, or a class if the clone is expanded.

CDR3nt: TGTGCTAATTCTCCAGGGACTCCTGCCTATGGCTACACCTTC; CDR3aa: CANSPGTPAYGYTF; d_gene: NA; abundance: NA; v_gene: TRBV7-9; j_gene: TRBJ1-2
CDR3nt: TGTGCCTGGAGTCCGGGGGAGTCACCCCTCCACTTT; CDR3aa: CAWSPGESPLHF; d_gene: NA; abundance: NA; v_gene: TRBV30; j_gene: TRBJ1-6
CDR3nt: TGCGCCAGCAGCCCTACAGGGGGCTCCTACAATGAGCAGTTCTTC; CDR3aa: CASSPTGGSYNEQFF; d_gene: TRBD1; abundance: NA; v_gene: TRBV4-1; j_gene: TRBJ2-1
CDR3nt: TGCGCCGGCCTAGAGTCCGGGACACAGAAACTTCTAATTCAACCCCTCCACTTT; CDR3aa: CAGLESGTQKLLIQPLHF; d_gene: NA; abundance: NA; v_gene: TRBV4-1; j_gene: TRBJ1-6
CDR3nt: TGCGCCAGCAGCTTGGGGATGGCGGGAAGCTCCTACAATGAGCAGTTCTTC; CDR3aa: CASSLGMAGSSYNEQFF; d_gene: NA; abundance: NA; v_gene: TRBV5-1; j_gene: TRBJ2-1
CDR3nt: TGTGCCAGCAGCCCGCAGACAGGGGGATCTTCACCCCTCCACTTT; CDR3aa: CASSPQTGGSSPLHF; d_gene: TRBD1; abundance: few; v_gene: TRBV5-6; j_gene: TRBJ1-6
CDR3nt: TGTGCCAGCAGCCAGGGCCCGGGGAGGGACGAGACCCAGTACTTC; CDR3aa: CASSQGPGRDETQYF; d_gene: TRBD2; abundance: NA; v_gene: TRBV7-9; j_gene: TRBJ2-5
CDR3nt: TGTGCCAGCAGCTTAGGAGGAGTGGGTGGCTACACCTTC; CDR3aa: CASSLGGVGGYTF; d_gene: NA; abundance: NA; v_gene: TRBV11-3; j_gene: TRBJ1-2
CDR3nt: TGTGCCAGCGTAGGGGGCGCATCGGGAAACACCATATATTTT; CDR3aa: CASVGGASGNTIYF; d_gene: TRBD1; abundance: NA; v_gene: TRBV7-2; j_gene: TRBJ1-3
CDR3nt: TGCAGCGCGTACAGGGGAGGCACCATATATTTT; CDR3aa: CSAYRGGTIYF; d_gene: TRBD1; abundance: once; v_gene: TRBV29-1; j_gene: TRBJ1-3
CDR3nt: TGTGCCAGCAGCCTGCTAGCGGGGTACAATGAGCAGTTCTTC; CDR3aa: CASSLLAGYNEQFF; d_gene: TRBD2; abundance: NA; v_gene: TRBV7-2; j_gene: TRBJ2-1
CDR3nt: TGTGCCAGCAGTTACTCAAGAGGAGCAAGGTTCCACGAGCAGTACTTC; CDR3aa: CASSYSRGARFHEQYF; d_gene: NA; abundance: NA; v_gene: TRBV6-5; j_gene: TRBJ2-7
CDR3nt: TGCGCCAGCAGCCAAGATCTAGCCCCCAGCCTGAATGAGCAGTTCTTC; CDR3aa: CASSQDLAPSLNEQFF; d_gene: NA; abundance: NA; v_gene: TRBV4-3; j_gene: TRBJ2-1
CDR3nt: TGTGCCAGCAGCTTAACACGAGCGGGGGGTACGCAGTATTTT; CDR3aa: CASSLTRAGGTQYF; d_gene: TRBD2; abundance: NA; v_gene: TRBV7-2; j_gene: TRBJ2-3
CDR3nt: TGTGCCAGCAGTTTCGGGGGGAATGAGCAGTTCTTC; CDR3aa: CASSFGGNEQFF; d_gene: TRBD2; abundance: NA; v_gene: TRBV25-1; j_gene: TRBJ2-1
CDR3nt: TGTGCCAGCGGCAGGGCGGCGAACGCTGAAGCTTTCTTT; CDR3aa: CASGRAANAEAFF; d_gene: NA; abundance: NA; v_gene: TRBV6-5; j_gene: TRBJ1-1
CDR3nt: TGTGCCAGCAGTTTCGCGACTTTTCCCAGTGAGCAGTTCTTC; CDR3aa: CASSFATFPSEQFF; d_gene: NA; abundance: NA; v_gene: TRBV27; j_gene: TRBJ2-1
CDR3nt: TGTGCCAGCAGCTACAGTGGGGGCAACACTGAAGCTTTCTTT; CDR3aa: CASSYSGGNTEAFF; d_gene: NA; abundance: NA; v_gene: TRBV9; j_gene: TRBJ1-1
CDR3nt: TGTGCCAGCTCACCAGAGTCGAGTTTGGCCGGGGAGCTGTTTTTT; CDR3aa: CASSPESSLAGELFF; d_gene: NA; abundance: NA; v_gene: TRBV18; j_gene: TRBJ2-2
CDR3nt: TGTGCCAGCAGCTCGTTGACAGGGTTCAACACTGAAGCTTTCTTT; CDR3aa: CASSSLTGFNTEAFF; d_gene: TRBD1; abundance: NA; v_gene: TRBV7-6; j_gene: TRBJ1-1
CDR3nt: TGTGCCAGCAGTGAAGAGGCAGGGGAGTCCTATGGCTACACCTTC; CDR3aa: CASSEEAGESYGYTF; d_gene: NA; abundance: NA; v_gene: TRBV6-1; j_gene: TRBJ1-2
CDR3nt: TGTGCCAGCAGCGACGACTCAGGGAGGTACGAAAAACTGTTTTTT; CDR3aa: CASSDDSGRYEKLFF; d_gene: NA; abundance: NA; v_gene: TRBV11-2; j_gene: TRBJ1-4
CDR3nt: TGTGCCAGCAGTTCCCCCCGCGGGTTCGAGACCCAGTACTTC; CDR3aa: CASSSPRGFETQYF; d_gene: NA; abundance: NA; v_gene: TRBV28; j_gene: TRBJ2-5
CDR3nt: TGTGCCAGCAGCTTAGGGTGGGGGGAGCCGATTCCTAATTCACCCCTCCACTTT; CDR3aa: CASSLGWGEPIPNSPLHF; d_gene: NA; abundance: once; v_gene: TRBV7-9; j_gene: TRBJ1-6
CDR3nt: TGTGCCAACTTAAGAGGAACAACACGGGATACGCAGTATTTT; CDR3aa: CANLRGTTRDTQYF; d_gene: NA; abundance: NA; v_gene: TRBV11-3; j_gene: TRBJ2-3
CDR3nt: TGTGCCAGCAGTTCATCGAGGGATGAGCAGTTCTTC; CDR3aa: CASSSSRDEQFF; d_gene: NA; abundance: NA; v_gene: TRBV28; j_gene: TRBJ2-1
CDR3nt: TGTGCCAGCAGCCCGACTAGCGGGGGGGCCGTGGAGACCCAGTACTTC; CDR3aa: CASSPTSGGAVETQYF; d_gene: TRBD2; abundance: NA; v_gene: TRBV11-2; j_gene: TRBJ2-5
CDR3nt: TGTGCCAGCAGCGTCAGCGGGGGGGGACTTAACACGCAGTATTTT; CDR3aa: CASSVSGGGLNTQYF; d_gene: TRBD2; abundance: NA; v_gene: TRBV9; j_gene: TRBJ2-3
CDR3nt: TGTGCCAGCAGCCCCAGCCAGGGCACAGATACGCAGTATTTT; CDR3aa: CASSPSQGTDTQYF; d_gene: NA; abundance: NA; v_gene: TRBV9; j_gene: TRBJ2-3